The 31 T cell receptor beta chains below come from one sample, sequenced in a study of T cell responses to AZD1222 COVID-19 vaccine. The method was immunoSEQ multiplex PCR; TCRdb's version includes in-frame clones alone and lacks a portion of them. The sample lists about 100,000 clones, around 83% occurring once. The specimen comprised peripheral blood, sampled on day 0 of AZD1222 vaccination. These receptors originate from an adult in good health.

CDR3 in DNA: TGTGCCAGCAGCTTAGAGGATTATGGAACGTCTGGGGCCAACGTCCTGACTTTC. The encoded protein is CASSLEDYGTSGANVLTF. The chain employs TRBV13 and TRBJ2-6; no reliable D call. The CDR3 is 18 amino acids. The germline V gene has CDR1 PRHDT and CDR2 FYEKMQ (reference sequence). Between the trimmed V and J ends, which lost 1 base and 1 base, there was a span of 14 bases.

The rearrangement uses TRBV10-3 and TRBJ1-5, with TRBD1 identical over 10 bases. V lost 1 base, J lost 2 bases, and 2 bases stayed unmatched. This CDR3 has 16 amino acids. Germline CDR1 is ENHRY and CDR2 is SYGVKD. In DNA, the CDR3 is TGTGCCATCAGTGAGTTTGGGACAGGGGGCAATCAGCCCCAGCATTTT. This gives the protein CAISEFGTGGNQPQHF.

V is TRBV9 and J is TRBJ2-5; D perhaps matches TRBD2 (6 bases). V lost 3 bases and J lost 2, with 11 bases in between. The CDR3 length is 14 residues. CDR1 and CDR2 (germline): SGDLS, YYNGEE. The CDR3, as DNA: TGTGCCAGCAGCGAGGGCGGGAATCAAGAGACCCAGTACTTC. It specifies CASSEGGNQETQYF.

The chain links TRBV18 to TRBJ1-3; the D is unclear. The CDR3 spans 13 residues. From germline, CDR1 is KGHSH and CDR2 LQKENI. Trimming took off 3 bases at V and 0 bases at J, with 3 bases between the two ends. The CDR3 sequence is CASSPPSGNTIYF. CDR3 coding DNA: TGTGCCAGCTCACCCCCCTCTGGAAACACCATATATTTT.

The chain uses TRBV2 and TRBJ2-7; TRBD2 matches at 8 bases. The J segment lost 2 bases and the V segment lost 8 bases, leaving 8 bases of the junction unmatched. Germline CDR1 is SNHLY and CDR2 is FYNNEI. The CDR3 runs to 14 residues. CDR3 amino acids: CASGQMREAYEQYF. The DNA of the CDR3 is TGTGCCAGCGGGCAGATGCGGGAGGCCTACGAGCAGTACTTC.

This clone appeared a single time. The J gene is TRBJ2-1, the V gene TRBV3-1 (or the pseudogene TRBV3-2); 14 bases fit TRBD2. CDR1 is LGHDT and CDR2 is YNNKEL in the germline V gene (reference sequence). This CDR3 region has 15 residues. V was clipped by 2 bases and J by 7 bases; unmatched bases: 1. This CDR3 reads CASSQRTSGRNEQFF. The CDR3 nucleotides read TGTGCCAGCAGCCAACGGACTAGCGGGAGGAATGAGCAGTTCTTC.

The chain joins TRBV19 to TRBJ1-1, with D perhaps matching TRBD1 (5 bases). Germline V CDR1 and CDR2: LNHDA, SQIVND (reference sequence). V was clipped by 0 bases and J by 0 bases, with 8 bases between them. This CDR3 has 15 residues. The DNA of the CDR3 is TGTGCCAGTAGTATAGATACAGGTTTGAACACTGAAGCTTTCTTT. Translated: CASSIDTGLNTEAFF.

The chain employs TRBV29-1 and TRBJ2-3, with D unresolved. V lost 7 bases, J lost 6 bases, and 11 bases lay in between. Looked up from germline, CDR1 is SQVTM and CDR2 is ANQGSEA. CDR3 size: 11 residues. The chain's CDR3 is CSGSRADTQYF. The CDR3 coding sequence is TGCAGCGGGTCGCGCGCTGATACGCAGTATTTT.

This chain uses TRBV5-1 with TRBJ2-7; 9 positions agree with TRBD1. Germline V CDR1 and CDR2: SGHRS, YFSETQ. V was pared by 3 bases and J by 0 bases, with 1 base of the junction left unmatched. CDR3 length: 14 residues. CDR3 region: CASSWTGDSYEQYF. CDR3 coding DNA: TGCGCCAGCAGCTGGACAGGGGACTCCTACGAGCAGTACTTC.

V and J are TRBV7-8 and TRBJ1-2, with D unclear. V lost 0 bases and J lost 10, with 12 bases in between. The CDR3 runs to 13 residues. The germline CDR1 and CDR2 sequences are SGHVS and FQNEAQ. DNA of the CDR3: TGTGCCAGCAGCTTAGCCTCTGAGACCCTCTACACCTTC. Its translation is CASSLASETLYTF.

The CDR3 spells CASSWGTVGAEAFF. CDR3 nucleotides: TGTGCCAGCAGCTGGGGGACAGTCGGCGCTGAAGCTTTCTTT. The chain recombines TRBV5-4 with TRBJ1-1; 7 bases align to TRBD1. Germline V gene sequence: CDR1 SGHNT, CDR2 YYREEE (reference sequence). Trimming removed 3 bases from V and 6 bases from J; junction bases left unmatched: 8. The CDR3 extends over 14 amino acids.

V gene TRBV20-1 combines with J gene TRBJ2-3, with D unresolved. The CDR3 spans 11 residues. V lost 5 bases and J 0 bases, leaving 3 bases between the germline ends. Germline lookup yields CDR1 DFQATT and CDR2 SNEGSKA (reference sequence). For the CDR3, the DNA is TGCAGTGCTTTTAGCACAGATACGCAGTATTTT. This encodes CSAFSTDTQYF.

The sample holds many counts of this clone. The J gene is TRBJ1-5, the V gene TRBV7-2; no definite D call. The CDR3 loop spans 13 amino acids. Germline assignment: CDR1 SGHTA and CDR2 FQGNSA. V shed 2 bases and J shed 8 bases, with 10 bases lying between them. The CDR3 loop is CASSLQVGEPQHF. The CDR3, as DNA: TGTGCCAGCAGCTTACAGGTGGGCGAGCCCCAGCATTTT.

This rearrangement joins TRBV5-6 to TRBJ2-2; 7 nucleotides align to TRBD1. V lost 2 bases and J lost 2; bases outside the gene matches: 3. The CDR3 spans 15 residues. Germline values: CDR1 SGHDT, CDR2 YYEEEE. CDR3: CASSFGTANTGELFF. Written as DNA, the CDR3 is TGTGCCAGCAGCTTCGGGACAGCCAACACCGGGGAGCTGTTTTTT.

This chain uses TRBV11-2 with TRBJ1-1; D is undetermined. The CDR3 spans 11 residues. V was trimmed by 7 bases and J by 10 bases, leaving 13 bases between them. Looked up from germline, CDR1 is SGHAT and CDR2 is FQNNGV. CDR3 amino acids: CASTSAGLAFF. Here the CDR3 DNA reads TGTGCCAGCACCTCCGCCGGTCTAGCTTTCTTT.

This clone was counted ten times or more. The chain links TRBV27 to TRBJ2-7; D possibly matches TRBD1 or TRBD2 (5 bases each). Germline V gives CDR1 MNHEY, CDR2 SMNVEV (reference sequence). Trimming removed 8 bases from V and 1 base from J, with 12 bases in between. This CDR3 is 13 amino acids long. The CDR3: CASGDGASYEQYF. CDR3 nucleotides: TGTGCCAGCGGCGACGGGGCGTCCTACGAGCAGTACTTC.

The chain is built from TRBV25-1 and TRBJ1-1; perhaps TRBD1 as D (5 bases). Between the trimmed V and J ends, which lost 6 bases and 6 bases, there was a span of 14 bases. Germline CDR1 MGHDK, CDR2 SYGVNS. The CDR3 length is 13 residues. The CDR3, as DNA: TGTGCCAGCAGCAGGGTGTTATCGTCTGAAGCTTTCTTT. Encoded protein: CASSRVLSSEAFF.

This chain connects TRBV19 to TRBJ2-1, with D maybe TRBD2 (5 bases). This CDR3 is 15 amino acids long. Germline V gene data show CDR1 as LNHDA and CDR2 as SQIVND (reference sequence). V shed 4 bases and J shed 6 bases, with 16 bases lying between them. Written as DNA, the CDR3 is TGTGCCAGTAGTAGAGCGACTACGAAAGTCAATGAGCAGTTCTTC. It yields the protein CASSRATTKVNEQFF.

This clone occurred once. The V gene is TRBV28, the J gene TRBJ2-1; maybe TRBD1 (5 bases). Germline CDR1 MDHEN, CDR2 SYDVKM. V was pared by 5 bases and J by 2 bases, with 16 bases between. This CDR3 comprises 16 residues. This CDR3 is CASSPSGATTYNEQFF. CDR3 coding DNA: TGTGCCAGCAGTCCCAGTGGGGCGACGACCTACAATGAGCAGTTCTTC.

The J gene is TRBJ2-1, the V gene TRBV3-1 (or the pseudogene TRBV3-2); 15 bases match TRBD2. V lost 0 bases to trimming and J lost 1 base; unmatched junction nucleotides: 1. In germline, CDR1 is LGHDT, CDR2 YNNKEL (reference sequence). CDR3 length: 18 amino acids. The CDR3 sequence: CASSQEGTSGRSYNEQFF. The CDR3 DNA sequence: TGTGCCAGCAGCCAAGAAGGGACTAGCGGGAGGTCCTACAATGAGCAGTTCTTC.

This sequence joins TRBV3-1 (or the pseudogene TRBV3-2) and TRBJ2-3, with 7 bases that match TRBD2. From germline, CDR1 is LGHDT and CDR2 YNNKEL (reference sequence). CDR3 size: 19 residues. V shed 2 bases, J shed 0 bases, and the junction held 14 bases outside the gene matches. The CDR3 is CASSQFRPPAGSSTDTQYF. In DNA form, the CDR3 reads TGTGCCAGCAGCCAATTCAGACCCCCAGCGGGAAGTAGCACAGATACGCAGTATTTT.

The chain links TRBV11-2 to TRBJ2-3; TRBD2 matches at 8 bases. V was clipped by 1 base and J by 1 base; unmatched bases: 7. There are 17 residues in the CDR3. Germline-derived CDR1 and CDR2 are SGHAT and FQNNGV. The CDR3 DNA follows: TGTGCCAGCAGCTTAGGGGGCCTAGCGGGTGGCACAGATACGCAGTATTTT. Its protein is CASSLGGLAGGTDTQYF.

The CDR3 region is CASSLQGASGDTQYF. The CDR3 nucleotides are TGTGCCAGCTCACTTCAGGGGGCATCGGGAGATACGCAGTATTTT. The V and J genes are TRBV18 and TRBJ2-3, with 8 bases aligning to TRBD1. V trimming: 4 bases; J trimming: 5 bases; junction bases outside the gene matches: 8. CDR1 is KGHSH and CDR2 is LQKENI in the germline V gene. The CDR3 sequence is 15 residues long.

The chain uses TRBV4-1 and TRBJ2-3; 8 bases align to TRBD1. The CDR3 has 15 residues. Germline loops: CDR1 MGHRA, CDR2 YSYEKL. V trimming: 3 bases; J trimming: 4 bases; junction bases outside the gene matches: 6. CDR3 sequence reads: CASSHGQGGADTQYF. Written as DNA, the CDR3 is TGCGCCAGCAGCCACGGACAGGGAGGCGCAGATACGCAGTATTTT.

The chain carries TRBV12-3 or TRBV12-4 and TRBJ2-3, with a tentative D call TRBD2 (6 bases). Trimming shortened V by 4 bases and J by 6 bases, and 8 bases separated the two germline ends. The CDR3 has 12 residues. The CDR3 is CASSSGEDTQYF. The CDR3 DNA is TGTGCCAGCAGTTCGGGGGAGGATACGCAGTATTTT.

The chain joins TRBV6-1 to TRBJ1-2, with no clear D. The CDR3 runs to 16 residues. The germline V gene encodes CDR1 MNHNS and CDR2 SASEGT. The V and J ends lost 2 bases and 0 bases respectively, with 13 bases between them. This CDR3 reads CASSERRSVTNYGYTF. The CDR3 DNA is TGTGCCAGCAGTGAAAGGCGGTCAGTTACTAACTATGGCTACACCTTC.

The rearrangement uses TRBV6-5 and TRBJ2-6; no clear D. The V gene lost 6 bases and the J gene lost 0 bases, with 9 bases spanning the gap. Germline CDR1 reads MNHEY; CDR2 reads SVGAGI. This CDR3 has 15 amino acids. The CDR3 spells CASSALRSGANVLTF. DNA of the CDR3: TGTGCCAGCAGCGCCCTCCGCTCTGGGGCCAACGTCCTGACTTTC.

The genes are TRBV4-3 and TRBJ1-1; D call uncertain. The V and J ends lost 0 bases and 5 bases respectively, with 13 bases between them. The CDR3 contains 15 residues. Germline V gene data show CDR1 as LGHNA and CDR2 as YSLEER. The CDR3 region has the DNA TGCGCCAGCAGCCAAGATCCCGGAGGTAGGACTGAAGCTTTCTTT. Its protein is CASSQDPGGRTEAFF.

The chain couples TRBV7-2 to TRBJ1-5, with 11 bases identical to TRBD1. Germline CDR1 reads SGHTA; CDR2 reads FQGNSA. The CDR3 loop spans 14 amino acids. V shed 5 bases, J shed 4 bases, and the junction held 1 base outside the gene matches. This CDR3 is CASSGTGGNQPQHF. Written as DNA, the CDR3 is TGTGCCAGCAGCGGGACAGGGGGAAATCAGCCCCAGCATTTT.

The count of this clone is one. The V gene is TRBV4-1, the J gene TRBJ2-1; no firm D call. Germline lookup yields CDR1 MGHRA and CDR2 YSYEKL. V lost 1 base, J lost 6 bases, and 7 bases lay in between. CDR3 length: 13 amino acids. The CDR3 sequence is CASSQVATNEQFF. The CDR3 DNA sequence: TGCGCCAGCAGCCAAGTGGCGACCAATGAGCAGTTCTTC.

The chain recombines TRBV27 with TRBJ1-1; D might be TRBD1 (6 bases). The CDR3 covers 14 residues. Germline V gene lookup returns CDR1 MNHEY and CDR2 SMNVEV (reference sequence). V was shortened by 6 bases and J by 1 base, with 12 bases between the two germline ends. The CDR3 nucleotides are TGTGCCAGCAGCCGACGGACAGCGAACACTGAAGCTTTCTTT. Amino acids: CASSRRTANTEAFF.